This entry features one TCR beta chain sequence. What it recognizes is unknown. The CDR3 spans 13 residues. The V and J ends lost 5 bases and 3 bases, in that order; junction bases with no gene match: 1. The germline V gene has CDR1 MNHEY and CDR2 SVGAGI. The sample originates from a study of cytomegalovirus exposure and HLA in healthy donors. 13 Jbeta primers and 60 Vbeta primers were used for the PCR. Produced via immunoSEQ multiplex PCR; TCRdb's table is partial and in-frame only. This sample has more than 60,000 clones; 70% to 85% occur once, and the top ten carry about 9.1%. Study-wide findings and caveats: For most TCR beta V segments, an earlier analysis put the productive rate at about 87% or about 30% of the time.

The TCR was taken from a man in his forties in good health and CMV-seropositive. The sequenced sample consisted of PBMCs. V gene TRBV6-5 combines with J gene TRBJ2-7; TRBD2 agrees at 10 bases. The CDR3 coding sequence is TGTGCCAGCAGTAGCGGGGGGGACTACGAGCAGTACTTC. Translated, it gives CASSSGGDYEQYF.